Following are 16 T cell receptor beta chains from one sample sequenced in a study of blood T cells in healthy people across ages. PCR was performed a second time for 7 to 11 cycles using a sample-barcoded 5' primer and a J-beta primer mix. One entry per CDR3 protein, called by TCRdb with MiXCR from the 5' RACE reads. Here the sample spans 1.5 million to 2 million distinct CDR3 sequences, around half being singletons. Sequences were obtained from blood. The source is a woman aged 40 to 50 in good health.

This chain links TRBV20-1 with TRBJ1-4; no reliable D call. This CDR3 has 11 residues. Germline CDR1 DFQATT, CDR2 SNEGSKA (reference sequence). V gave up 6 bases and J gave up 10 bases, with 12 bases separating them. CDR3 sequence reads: CSAPGLRKLFF. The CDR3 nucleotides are TGCAGTGCCCCGGGATTGAGAAAACTGTTTTTT.

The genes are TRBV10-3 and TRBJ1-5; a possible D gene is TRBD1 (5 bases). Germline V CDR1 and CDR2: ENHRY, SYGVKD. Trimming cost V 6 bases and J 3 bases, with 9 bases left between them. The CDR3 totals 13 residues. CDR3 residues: CAIRGVANQPQHF. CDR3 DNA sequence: TGTGCCATCAGAGGGGTGGCCAATCAGCCCCAGCATTTT.

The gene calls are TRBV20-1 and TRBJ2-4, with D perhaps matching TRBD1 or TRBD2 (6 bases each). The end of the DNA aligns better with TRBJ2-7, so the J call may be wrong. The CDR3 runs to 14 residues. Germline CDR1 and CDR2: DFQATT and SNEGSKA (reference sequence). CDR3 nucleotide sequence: TGCAGTGCTAGAGGGGGGGCAGGGTCTTTCGAGCAGTACTTC. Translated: CSARGGAGSFEQYF.

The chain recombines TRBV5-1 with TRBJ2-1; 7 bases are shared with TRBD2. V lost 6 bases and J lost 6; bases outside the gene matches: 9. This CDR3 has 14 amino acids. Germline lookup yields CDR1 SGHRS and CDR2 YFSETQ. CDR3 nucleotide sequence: TGCGCCAGCACCCAAGACCCGGGGGGCAATGAGCAGTTCTTC. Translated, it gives CASTQDPGGNEQFF. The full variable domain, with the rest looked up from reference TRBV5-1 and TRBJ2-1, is KAGVTQTPRYLIKTRGQQVTLSCSPISGHRSVSWYQQTPGQGLQFLFEYFSETQRNKGNFPGRFSGRQFSNSRSEMNVSTLELGDSALYLCASTQDPGGNEQFFGPGTRLTVL.

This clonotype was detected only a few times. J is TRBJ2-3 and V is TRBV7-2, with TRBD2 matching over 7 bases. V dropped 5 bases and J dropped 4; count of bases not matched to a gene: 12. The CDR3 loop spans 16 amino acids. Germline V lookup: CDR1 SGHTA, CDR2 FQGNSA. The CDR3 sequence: CASSLRLAAGSDTQYF. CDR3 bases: TGTGCCAGCAGCCTACGGCTAGCGGCTGGCTCAGATACGCAGTATTTT.

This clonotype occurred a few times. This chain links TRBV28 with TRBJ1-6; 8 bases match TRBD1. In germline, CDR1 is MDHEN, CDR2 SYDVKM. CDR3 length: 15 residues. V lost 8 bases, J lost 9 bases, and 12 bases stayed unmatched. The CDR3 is CASFAGETGVSPLHF. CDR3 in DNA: TGTGCCAGCTTTGCAGGGGAGACAGGGGTTTCACCCCTCCACTTT.

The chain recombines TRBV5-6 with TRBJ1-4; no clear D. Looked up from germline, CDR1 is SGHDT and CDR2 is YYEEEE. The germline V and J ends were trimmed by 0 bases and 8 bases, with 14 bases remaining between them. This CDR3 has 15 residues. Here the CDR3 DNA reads TGTGCCAGCAGCTTGGTATCGTCCCGGGGAGAAAAACTGTTTTTT. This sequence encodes CASSLVSSRGEKLFF.

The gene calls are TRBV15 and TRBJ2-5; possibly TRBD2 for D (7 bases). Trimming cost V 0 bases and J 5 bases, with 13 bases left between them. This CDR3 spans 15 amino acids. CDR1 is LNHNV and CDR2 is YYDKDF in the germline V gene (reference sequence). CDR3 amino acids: CATSRDGGGLETQYF. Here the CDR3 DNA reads TGTGCCACCAGCAGAGATGGGGGGGGCCTGGAGACCCAGTACTTC.

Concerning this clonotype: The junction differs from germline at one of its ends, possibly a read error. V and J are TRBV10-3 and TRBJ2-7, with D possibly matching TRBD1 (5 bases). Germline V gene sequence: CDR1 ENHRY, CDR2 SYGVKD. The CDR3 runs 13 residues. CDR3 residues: CAISDRSSDEQYF. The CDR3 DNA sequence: TGTGCCATCAGCGACAGAAGCTCCGACGAGCAGTACTTC.

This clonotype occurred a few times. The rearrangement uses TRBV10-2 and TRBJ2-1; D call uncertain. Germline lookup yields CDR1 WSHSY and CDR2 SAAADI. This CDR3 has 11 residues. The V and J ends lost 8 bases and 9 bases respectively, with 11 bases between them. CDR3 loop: CASLIAGEQFF. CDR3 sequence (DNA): TGCGCCAGCCTTATAGCCGGTGAGCAGTTCTTC.

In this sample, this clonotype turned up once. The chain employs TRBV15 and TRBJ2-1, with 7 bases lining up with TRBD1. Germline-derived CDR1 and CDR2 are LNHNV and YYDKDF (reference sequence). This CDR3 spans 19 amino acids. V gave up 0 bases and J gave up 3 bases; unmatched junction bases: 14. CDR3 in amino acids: CATSRDQSAGTANYNEQFF. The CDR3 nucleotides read TGTGCCACCAGCAGAGATCAATCCGCCGGGACAGCCAACTACAATGAGCAGTTCTTC.

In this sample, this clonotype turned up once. The CDR3 DNA follows: TGCAGCGTTGAAAGGACAGGGGGCCGCTCCTACAATGAGCAGTTCTTC. Encoded protein: CSVERTGGRSYNEQFF. The chain combines TRBV29-1 with TRBJ2-1; 11 bases line up with TRBD1. Germline-derived CDR1 and CDR2 are SQVTM and ANQGSEA. The CDR3 has 16 amino acids. With V trimmed by 2 bases and J by 0 bases, 3 bases remained unmatched.

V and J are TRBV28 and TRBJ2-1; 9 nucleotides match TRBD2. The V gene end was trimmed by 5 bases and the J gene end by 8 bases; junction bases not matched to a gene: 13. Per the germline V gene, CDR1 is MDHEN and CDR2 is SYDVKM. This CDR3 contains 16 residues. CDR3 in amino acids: CASSRTPSGAGDEQFF. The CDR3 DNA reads TGTGCCAGCAGTCGAACCCCTAGCGGGGCAGGGGATGAGCAGTTCTTC.

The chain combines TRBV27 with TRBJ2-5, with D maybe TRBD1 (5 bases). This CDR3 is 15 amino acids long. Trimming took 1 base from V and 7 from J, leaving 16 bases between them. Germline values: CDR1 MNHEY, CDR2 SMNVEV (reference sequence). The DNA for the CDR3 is TGTGCCAGCAGTTTATGGGCAGGCCAAGGGGCGACCCAGTACTTC. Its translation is CASSLWAGQGATQYF.

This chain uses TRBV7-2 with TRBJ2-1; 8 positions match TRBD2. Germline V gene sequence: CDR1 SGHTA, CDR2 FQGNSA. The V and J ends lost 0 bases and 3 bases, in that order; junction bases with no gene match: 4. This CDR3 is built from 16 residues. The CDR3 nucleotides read TGTGCCAGCAGCTTAGCAAGCGGGGGTTACTACAATGAGCAGTTCTTC. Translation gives CASSLASGGYYNEQFF.

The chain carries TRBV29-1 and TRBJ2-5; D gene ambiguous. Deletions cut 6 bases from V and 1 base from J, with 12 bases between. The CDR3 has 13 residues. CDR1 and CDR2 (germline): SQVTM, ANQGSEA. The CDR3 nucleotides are TGCAGCGTAAGACTCCTACTCCAAGAGACCCAGTACTTC. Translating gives CSVRLLLQETQYF.